This T cell receptor (beta chain) was sequenced during a study of T cell responses to AZD1222 COVID-19 vaccine. The method was immunoSEQ multiplex PCR; TCRdb's version includes in-frame clones alone and lacks a portion of them. Found here are over 100,000 clones, approximately 91% of them singletons; the top ten hold approximately 2.4%. The CDR3 covers 14 residues. V gave up 5 bases and J gave up 6 bases, with 16 bases separating them. Per germline, CDR1 LNHDA and CDR2 SQIVND (reference sequence). The receptor comes from an adult in good health. The chain couples TRBV19 to TRBJ1-1; no clear D. This sample comprised peripheral blood, obtained on day 0 of AZD1222 vaccination. DNA of the CDR3: TGTGCCAGTAGTCACAATAGACTGGTCGCTGAAGCTTTCTTT. Encoded protein: CASSHNRLVAEAFF.